This T cell receptor (beta chain) was identified in a study of OX40 agonist ivuxolimab in advanced cancers. Looking at the study overall: At 0.01 to 10 mg/kg, ivuxolimab was administered intravenously to patients every 2 weeks. There were three patients with partial responses, one having hepatocellular carcinoma and two cutaneous melanoma.

Trimming removed 0 bases from V and 0 bases from J, with 12 bases in between. In germline, CDR1 is LGHNA, CDR2 YSLEER. CDR3 length: 17 amino acids. The method was immunoSEQ multiplex PCR; TCRdb's version includes in-frame clones alone and lacks a portion of them. The profile shows 60,000 to 75,000 clones, around 92% of them singletons. The sampling schedule covered blood at baseline, cycle 4 day 1, and cycle 7 day 1. This specimen consisted of CD4+ or CD8+ T cells sorted from blood, obtained in a trial of the OX40 agonist ivuxolimab. This receptor was identified in an adult with an advanced solid tumor such as melanoma, head and neck, liver or kidney cancer. This chain connects TRBV4-3 to TRBJ2-1; D perhaps matches TRBD2 (6 bases). In DNA form, the CDR3 reads TGCGCCAGCAGCCAAGATACGGGGGTATCCTCCTACAATGAGCAGTTCTTC. Translating it yields CASSQDTGVSSYNEQFF.